This T cell receptor (beta chain) was identified in a study of blood T cell repertoires in COVID-19. Method: immunoSEQ multiplex PCR; TCRdb's copy keeps in-frame clones and lacks some. This sample yields about 380,000 clones, of which 70% to 90% are seen a single time; over 1% belongs to the top ten. This CDR3 comprises 15 residues. The trim removed 3 bases at V and 7 bases at J, leaving 11 bases unmatched. Germline V lookup: CDR1 KGHSH, CDR2 LQKENI. The chain recombines TRBV18 with TRBJ1-2, with TRBD1 matching over 7 bases. The specimen sequenced was peripheral blood. This sequence was found in a man in his forties with acute or convalescent COVID-19. The CDR3 loop reads CASSPPMDRPTGYTF. The CDR3 DNA follows: TGTGCCAGCTCACCGCCGATGGACAGGCCCACTGGCTACACCTTC. The whole variable domain, filled in from reference TRBV18 and TRBJ1-2, reads NAGVMQNPRHLVRRRGQEARLRCSPMKGHSHVYWYRQLPEEGLKFMVYLQKENIIDESGMPKERFSAEFPKEGPSILRIQQVVRGDSAAYFCASSPPMDRPTGYTFGSGTRLTVV.